This T cell receptor beta chain originates from a study of identical twins. CDR3 length equals 11 residues. V lost 5 bases to trimming and J lost 5 bases, with 7 bases between them. The germline V gene has CDR1 SGHNT and CDR2 YENEEA. Template switching added a universal primer site; cDNA carried unique molecular identifiers. From the 5' RACE reads, TCRdb called clonotypes with MiXCR, one entry per CDR3 protein. The sample has over 200,000 distinct CDR3 sequences; approximately 9% are singletons. Donors were all healthy Caucasians. Material for sequencing was memory (CD45RO+) T cells sorted from blood. The genes are TRBV11-3 and TRBJ2-7; D is uncertain. This clonotype was sampled from a young woman in good health. The CDR3 DNA reads TGTGCCAGCAGCCGCCGGGACGAGCAGTACTTC. Amino acids: CASSRRDEQYF.